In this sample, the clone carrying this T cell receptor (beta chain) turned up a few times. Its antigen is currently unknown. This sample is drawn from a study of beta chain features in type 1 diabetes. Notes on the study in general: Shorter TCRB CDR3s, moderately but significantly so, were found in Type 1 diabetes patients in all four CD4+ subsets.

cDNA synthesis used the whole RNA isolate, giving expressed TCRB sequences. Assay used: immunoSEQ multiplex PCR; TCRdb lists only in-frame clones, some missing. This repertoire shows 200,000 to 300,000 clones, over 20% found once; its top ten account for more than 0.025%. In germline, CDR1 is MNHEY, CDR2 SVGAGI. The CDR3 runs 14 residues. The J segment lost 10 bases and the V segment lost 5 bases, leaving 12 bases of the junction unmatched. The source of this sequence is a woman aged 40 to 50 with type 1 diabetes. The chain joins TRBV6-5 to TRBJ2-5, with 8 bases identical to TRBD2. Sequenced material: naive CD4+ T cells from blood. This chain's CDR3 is CASSTHSGARIQYF. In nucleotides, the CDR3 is TGTGCCAGCAGTACCCATAGCGGGGCCCGGATCCAGTACTTC.